This T cell receptor (beta chain) derives from a study of cytomegalovirus exposure and HLA in healthy donors. Germline V lookup: CDR1 MNHNS, CDR2 SASEGT. V lost 8 bases and J lost 0, with 5 bases in between. This CDR3 has 11 amino acids. PCR was performed using 60 Vbeta and 13 Jbeta primers. Clones were sequenced by immunoSEQ multiplex PCR, and TCRdb holds only the in-frame ones, with some missing. The sample contains some 150,000 clones, about three fifths of which appear only once. This receptor was obtained from a woman in her 30s in good health and CMV-seropositive. The sample consisted of PBMCs. The rearrangement links TRBV6-1 to TRBJ2-7; D not resolved. The CDR3 here is CASVNSYEQYF. Written as DNA, the CDR3 is TGTGCCAGCGTTAACTCCTACGAGCAGTACTTC.